The 18 T cell receptor beta chains listed next were all sequenced from one sample in a study of post-analysis software for immune sequencing data. These receptors have no identified antigens. General observations from the study: Several TRBV segments were more frequent in patients than controls; TRBV5-6, TRBV5-1 and TRBV20-1 belonged to this group.

TCR beta libraries were prepared from cDNA with unique molecular identifiers. From the PCR reads, TCRdb called clonotypes with MiXCR, one entry per CDR3 protein. The table shows roughly 600,000 distinct CDR3 sequences, with roughly 45% occurring only once. Sequences were obtained from blood. Receptor source: a girl between 5 and 17 years old with multiple sclerosis.

Concerning this clonotype itself: A junction boundary mismatches the germline segment, possibly from a read error. The rearrangement uses TRBV4-1 and TRBJ2-7; TRBD1 might be the D (6 bases). The germline V gene has CDR1 MGHRA and CDR2 YSYEKL. This CDR3 comprises 14 residues. This CDR3 reads CASSQPDPGDEQDF. CDR3 DNA sequence: TGCGCCAGCAGCCAACCGGACCCAGGGGACGAGCAGGACTTC.

This clonotype turned up a few times. This sequence joins TRBV7-6 and TRBJ2-3; weak D call: TRBD2 (6 bases). V lost 5 bases and J 6 bases, leaving 18 bases between the germline ends. The CDR3 totals 15 residues. Germline values: CDR1 SGHVS, CDR2 FNYEAQ. The CDR3 coding sequence is TGTGCCAGCAGCCTCCCAAGGGGAGGATCCGATACGCAGTATTTT. It is translated as CASSLPRGGSDTQYF.

The rearrangement joins TRBV2 to TRBJ2-3; D is perhaps TRBD1 or TRBD2 (6 bases each). The V gene's germline CDR1 is SNHLY and CDR2 FYNNEI. CDR3 length: 15 residues. Between the trimmed V and J ends, which lost 6 bases and 2 bases, there was a span of 15 bases. DNA for the CDR3: TGTGCCAGCAGCGAGGGAGGACAGTTCACAGATACGCAGTATTTT. It translates to CASSEGGQFTDTQYF. Combining the CDR3 with reference TRBV2 and TRBJ2-3 gives the whole variable domain EPEVTQTPSHQVTQMGQEVILRCVPISNHLYFYWYRQILGQKVEFLVSFYNNEISEKSEIFDDQFSVERPDGSNFTLKIRSTKLEDSAMYFCASSEGGQFTDTQYFGPGTRLTVL.

This clonotype has more than one count but fewer than ten. Here the CDR3 reads CASSQSLTQRYSNQPQHF. CDR3 DNA sequence: TGCGCCAGCAGCCAATCTTTGACACAAAGATATAGCAATCAGCCCCAGCATTTT. This chain connects TRBV4-1 to TRBJ1-5; unclear D gene. CDR1 is MGHRA and CDR2 is YSYEKL in the germline V gene. This CDR3 has 18 amino acids. V was clipped by 2 bases and J by 0 bases, with 17 bases between them.

This clonotype came up many times. The rearrangement links TRBV4-1 to TRBJ2-7; 9 bases are shared with TRBD1. Germline-derived CDR1 and CDR2 are MGHRA and YSYEKL. J lost 3 bases, V lost 5 bases, and 5 bases had no gene match. The CDR3 loop spans 14 amino acids. In DNA, the CDR3 is TGCGCCAGCAGCACCCGGGACAGGGACTACGAGCAGTACTTC. Amino acids: CASSTRDRDYEQYF.

This clonotype was found a few times. The genes are TRBV27 and TRBJ1-1; 7 bases map to TRBD1. V shed 6 bases and J 4 bases; nucleotides not matched to a gene: 5. The CDR3 spans 13 residues. Germline V lookup: CDR1 MNHEY, CDR2 SMNVEV (reference sequence). The DNA of the CDR3 is TGTGCCAGCAGCCAAAGGGGGCCCACTGAAGCTTTCTTT. It is translated as CASSQRGPTEAFF.

The chain joins TRBV3-1 to TRBJ2-7, with TRBD1 matching 10 bases. The length of the CDR3 is 14 residues. Germline trimming cut 4 bases from V and 3 bases from J; bases unmatched to any gene: 3. Germline V CDR1 and CDR2: LGHDT, YNNKEL (reference sequence). CDR3 DNA: TGTGCCAGCAGCCGCCGGGACAGGGGCTACGAGCAGTACTTC. Encoded protein: CASSRRDRGYEQYF.

This clonotype was counted only a few times. This rearrangement joins TRBV10-3 to TRBJ1-2; a weak D match, TRBD1 (5 bases). Germline V gene lookup returns CDR1 ENHRY and CDR2 SYGVKD. V lost 2 bases to trimming and J lost 12 bases, with 13 bases between them. The CDR3 runs 12 residues. The CDR3 spells CAISEVGQQDTF. The DNA of the CDR3 is TGTGCCATCAGTGAGGTGGGGCAGCAGGACACCTTC.

V and J are TRBV24-1 and TRBJ2-1; D is undetermined. Germline loops: CDR1 KGHDR, CDR2 SFDVKD. V was pared by 7 bases and J by 7 bases, with 10 bases between. The CDR3 sequence is 12 residues long. CDR3: CATSPRGNEQFF. In DNA form, the CDR3 reads TGTGCCACCAGCCCTCGAGGAAATGAGCAGTTCTTC.

This clonotype came up a few times. The chain joins TRBV7-9 to TRBJ2-7, with D possibly TRBD2 on 7 matching bases. Germline V gene sequence: CDR1 SEHNR, CDR2 FQNEAQ (reference sequence). Trimming cost V 1 base and J 0 bases, with 13 bases left between them. This CDR3 has 16 amino acids. CDR3 residues: CASSLGAGASSYEQYF. The DNA of the CDR3 is TGTGCCAGCAGCTTAGGTGCGGGGGCCAGCTCCTACGAGCAGTACTTC. Together with reference TRBV7-9 and TRBJ2-7, the CDR3 gives the full variable domain: DTGVSQNPRHKITKRGQNVTFRCDPISEHNRLYWYRQTLGQGPEFLTYFQNEAQLEKSRLLSDRFSAERPKGSFSTLEIQRTEQGDSAMYLCASSLGAGASSYEQYFGPGTRLTVT.

The rearrangement links TRBV5-6 to TRBJ2-5, with a weak D call TRBD2 (5 bases). The germline CDR1 and CDR2 sequences are SGHDT and YYEEEE. Between the trimmed V and J ends, which lost 7 bases and 4 bases, there was a span of 5 bases. The CDR3 runs to 10 residues. CDR3 loop: CASEGETQYF. The DNA for the CDR3 is TGTGCCAGCGAGGGAGAGACCCAGTACTTC.

This rearrangement joins TRBV20-1 to TRBJ2-5; D unclear. V was clipped by 6 bases and J by 1 base, with 12 bases between them. Germline CDR1 and CDR2: DFQATT and SNEGSKA (reference sequence). This CDR3 spans 13 amino acids. The CDR3 DNA reads as TGCAGTGCCGCCCGACTGTCCCAAGAGACCCAGTACTTC. Translating gives CSAARLSQETQYF.

The V and J genes are TRBV5-1 and TRBJ2-3; 9 bases align to TRBD1. V was pared by 0 bases and J by 1 base, with 3 bases of the junction left unmatched. This CDR3 spans 16 amino acids. CDR1 is SGHRS and CDR2 is YFSETQ in the germline V gene. CDR3 nucleotides: TGCGCCAGCAGCTTGGACAGGGGGCTGGGCACAGATACGCAGTATTTT. It yields the protein CASSLDRGLGTDTQYF.

This chain uses TRBV7-9 with TRBJ2-1, with 7 bases identical to TRBD1. Germline lookup yields CDR1 SEHNR and CDR2 FQNEAQ (reference sequence). The CDR3 runs to 14 residues. The V gene end was trimmed by 3 bases and the J gene end by 10 bases; junction bases not matched to a gene: 9. CDR3 bases: TGTGCCAGCAGCTTGGACAGGAATGCCAGGGAGCAGTTCTTC. Translating it yields CASSLDRNAREQFF.

V is TRBV4-1 and J is TRBJ1-2; D remains ambiguous. V lost 3 bases and J lost 4, with 15 bases in between. CDR3 length: 15 residues. CDR1 is MGHRA and CDR2 is YSYEKL in the germline V gene. The chain's CDR3 is CASSHGSSAGYGYTF. The DNA of the CDR3 is TGCGCCAGCAGCCACGGATCGAGCGCGGGCTATGGCTACACCTTC.

This chain connects TRBV4-1 to TRBJ2-7; D possibly corresponds to TRBD2 (5 bases). There are 17 residues in the CDR3. Germline CDR1 and CDR2: MGHRA and YSYEKL. Trimming removed 3 bases from V and 6 bases from J, with 24 bases in between. The CDR3 here is CASSHPRVGRSGGEQYF. The CDR3 nucleotides read TGCGCCAGCAGCCACCCGAGGGTGGGCCGCTCCGGAGGCGAGCAGTACTTC.

The J gene is TRBJ1-1, the V gene TRBV12-3 or TRBV12-4, with D possibly TRBD1 on 5 matching bases. Trimming pared 6 bases from V and 4 bases from J, leaving 12 bases between. The CDR3 runs 13 residues. The CDR3 region is CASRPTGPTEAFF. The DNA for the CDR3 is TGTGCCAGCAGGCCGACGGGACCCACTGAAGCTTTCTTT.

The rearrangement links TRBV7-2 to TRBJ2-1; 14 bases align to TRBD2. The assigned J gene may be wrong: the sequence end matches TRBJ2-7 better. The CDR3 runs to 18 residues. CDR1 is SGHTA and CDR2 is FQGNSA in the germline V gene. CDR3 DNA: TGTGCCAGCAGCCAGAGGGGGACTAGCGGGAGCTCCTACAATGAGCAGTACTTC. Translation: CASSQRGTSGSSYNEQYF.